This T cell receptor (beta chain) was sequenced for a study of blood T cell repertoires in COVID-19. Turning to the study itself: Donors in the United States, Italy and Spain gave samples during acute or convalescent COVID-19. Sources were T cells, B-cell-depleted T cells, or PBMCs; the material itself was cDNA or gDNA.

Study processing details: Nucleated cell counts were estimated from reference gene primer amplification. Clones were sequenced by immunoSEQ multiplex PCR, and TCRdb holds only the in-frame ones, with some missing. D and trimming come from the DNA, and the V and J calls and clone size come from that table. Seen here are approximately 170,000 clones, about nine tenths observed once, and the top ten hold under 5%. The sample was peripheral blood. The clonotype originates from an older woman with acute or convalescent COVID-19.

The DNA of the CDR3 is TGTGCCAGCAGCCGGACAAGGGTCACTGAAGCTTTCTTT. Translated, it gives CASSRTRVTEAFF. The genes are TRBV7-2 and TRBJ1-1, with a tentative D call TRBD1 (5 bases). V lost 5 bases and J lost 4, with 11 bases in between. CDR1 is SGHTA and CDR2 is FQGNSA in the germline V gene. This CDR3 is 13 amino acids long.